Below, 27 T cell receptor beta chains from the same sample are listed, as sequenced in a study of blood T cells in healthy people across ages. Next came a second PCR, run for about 7 to 12 cycles, which used a sample-barcoded 5' primer along with a J-beta primer mix. TCRdb re-analysed the 5' RACE reads in MiXCR, keeping a single row per CDR3 protein. The repertoire has 270,000 or so distinct CDR3 sequences, around 30% of them found once; the top ten carry around 30%. Sequenced: blood. Receptor source: a woman aged 70-85 years in good health.

This clonotype was detected ten times or more. This sequence joins TRBV7-9 and TRBJ1-4; TRBD1 matches at 7 bases. The CDR3 loop spans 15 amino acids. Germline CDR1 is SEHNR and CDR2 is FQNEAQ (reference sequence). After removal of 5 bases from V and 7 bases from J, the junction contained 10 bases not matched to a gene. The CDR3 sequence: CASSRPAQGGEKLFF. The CDR3 bases are TGTGCCAGCAGCCGCCCCGCCCAGGGGGGTGAAAAACTGTTTTTT.

The chain links TRBV20-1 to TRBJ1-4; no definite D call. Trimming shortened V by 6 bases and J by 5 bases, and 16 bases separated the two germline ends. Germline V gene data show CDR1 as DFQATT and CDR2 as SNEGSKA (reference sequence). The CDR3 runs 14 residues. The CDR3 loop is CSARLSGLNEKLFF. For the CDR3, the DNA is TGCAGTGCCCGCTTGTCAGGCTTAAATGAAAAACTGTTTTTT.

This chain connects TRBV10-3 to TRBJ2-5; TRBD2 agrees at 8 bases. This CDR3 is 15 amino acids long. The germline gives CDR1 ENHRY, CDR2 SYGVKD. The J segment lost 2 bases and the V segment lost 10 bases, leaving 12 bases of the junction unmatched. Here the CDR3 DNA reads TGTGCCAGCTCGACTAGCGCCTCCCCACAAGAGACCCAGTACTTC. Amino acids: CASSTSASPQETQYF.

This clonotype was seen more than once but under ten times. V usage is TRBV6-5 and J usage is TRBJ2-4; either TRBD1 or TRBD2 may fit D (6 bases each). The CDR3 is 15 amino acids. Germline-derived CDR1 and CDR2 are MNHEY and SVGAGI. Trimming stripped 6 bases from V and 2 bases from J, with 14 bases between. Written as DNA, the CDR3 is TGTGCCAGCAGATCTCTTGGGGGGCCCAAAAACATTCAGTACTTC. The encoded protein is CASRSLGGPKNIQYF.

This clonotype was seen a handful of times. The chain joins TRBV28 to TRBJ2-5; 10 nucleotides line up with TRBD2. The DNA end favors TRBJ2-1, so the J call may be wrong. The length of the CDR3 is 13 residues. CDR1 and CDR2 from the germline V gene are MDHEN and SYDVKM. The CDR3 reads CASSSGLAYKQFF. The CDR3 DNA reads TGTGCCAGCAGTTCGGGACTAGCGTACAAGCAGTTCTTC.

In its sample, this clonotype was seen a few times. The chain recombines TRBV6-2 or TRBV6-3 with TRBJ2-2; 9 bases line up with TRBD1. The CDR3 sequence is 16 residues long. Germline assignment: CDR1 MNHEY and CDR2 SVGEGT. The trim removed 6 bases at V and 3 bases at J, leaving 8 bases unmatched. CDR3 DNA: TGTGCCAGCAGACAAAACAGGGGGCGCGACACCGGGGAGCTGTTTTTT. Translating it yields CASRQNRGRDTGELFF.

The V call is TRBV11-2, the J call TRBJ1-2, with TRBD1 matching over 7 bases. The V and J ends lost 5 bases and 4 bases, in that order; junction bases with no gene match: 4. The CDR3 covers 13 residues. CDR1 and CDR2 from the germline V gene are SGHAT and FQNNGV. The DNA for the CDR3 is TGTGCCAGCAGCCCCCCAGGGGGCTATGGCTACACCTTC. As protein: CASSPPGGYGYTF.

In its sample, this clonotype was seen many times. The chain couples TRBV4-2 to TRBJ1-4, with D unresolved. The CDR3 runs 12 residues. Germline CDR1 and CDR2: LGHNA and YNFKEQ. V was clipped by 3 bases and J by 5 bases, with 4 bases between them. CDR3 DNA sequence: TGTGCCAGCAGCCACCCCAATGAAAAACTGTTTTTT. Its protein is CASSHPNEKLFF.

V usage is TRBV3-1 and J usage is TRBJ2-4, with 7 bases that match TRBD2. Germline trimming cut 4 bases from V and 9 bases from J; bases unmatched to any gene: 9. This CDR3 spans 14 amino acids. Germline CDR1 is LGHDT and CDR2 is YNNKEL (reference sequence). The DNA of the CDR3 is TGTGCCAGCAGCCTCGGACTAGAAAAGGGCATTCAGTACTTC. Translated: CASSLGLEKGIQYF.

In this sample, this clonotype turned up once. At one of its ends the junction is not consistent with the germline gene, which may arise from a read error. The rearrangement joins TRBV12-3 or TRBV12-4 to TRBJ2-3, with D unresolved. CDR3 size: 12 residues. CDR3 amino acids: CAGSMNTDTQYF. The DNA of the CDR3 is TGTGCCGGCAGTATGAACACAGATACGCAGTATTTT.

This clonotype was recorded once. This chain connects TRBV7-9 to TRBJ2-4, with D perhaps TRBD1 or TRBD2 (5 bases each). Trimming stripped 3 bases from V and 0 bases from J, with 12 bases between. Germline CDR1 is SEHNR and CDR2 is FQNEAQ (reference sequence). This CDR3 spans 16 amino acids. CDR3 bases: TGTGCCAGCAGCTTTGGGGAGACAGTAGCCAAAAACATTCAGTACTTC. It is translated as CASSFGETVAKNIQYF.

The chain combines TRBV20-1 with TRBJ2-5, with TRBD2 matching over 8 bases. The better agreement between TRBJ2-1 and the DNA end casts doubt on the J call. The CDR3 consists of 14 residues. Germline values: CDR1 DFQATT, CDR2 SNEGSKA (reference sequence). CDR3 residues: CSAIRGGRGNEQFF. The CDR3 DNA reads TGCAGTGCTATCCGGGGGGGCCGAGGCAATGAGCAGTTCTTC.

The chain is built from TRBV20-1 and TRBJ1-3; maybe TRBD1 (6 bases). The CDR3 length is 16 residues. Trimming pared 1 base from V and 4 bases from J, leaving 17 bases between. Germline values: CDR1 DFQATT, CDR2 SNEGSKA (reference sequence). The CDR3 region has the DNA TGCAGTGCTAGAGGGGGCAGGGGAAGAATGGGAAACACCATATATTTT. Amino acids: CSARGGRGRMGNTIYF.

Notes on this clonotype: A much larger clone lies one base from this, so it may be a read error. V usage is TRBV5-1 and J usage is TRBJ2-4; TRBD1 aligns across 7 bases. Looked up from germline, CDR1 is SGHRS and CDR2 is YFSETQ. This CDR3 contains 14 residues. The CDR3 coding sequence is TGCGCCAGCAGCTTGGACAGGGGCAAAGACATTCAGTACTTC. Its translation is CASSLDRGKDIQYF.

The chain uses TRBV5-1 and TRBJ2-3, with D perhaps TRBD2 (6 bases). The V end was cut by 4 bases, the J end by 0 bases, with 15 bases between. Germline CDR1 SGHRS, CDR2 YFSETQ. CDR3 length equals 16 residues. As DNA, the CDR3 is TGCGCCAGCAGCCCGGGGGACTTTTCTAGCACAGATACGCAGTATTTT. Protein: CASSPGDFSSTDTQYF.

The chain links TRBV7-2 to TRBJ2-5; tentatively, D is TRBD1 (5 bases). Trimming cost V 4 bases and J 5 bases, with 11 bases left between them. Germline assignment: CDR1 SGHTA and CDR2 FQGNSA. The CDR3 has 13 residues. The CDR3 DNA follows: TGTGCCAGCAGCTCGGACATGTGGGAGACCCAGTACTTC. Its protein product is CASSSDMWETQYF.

The CDR3 sequence: CASSSTGSSYEQYF. Written as DNA, the CDR3 is TGTGCCAGCAGTTCCACAGGGAGTAGCTACGAGCAGTACTTC. V usage is TRBV6-5 and J usage is TRBJ2-7; D is possibly TRBD1 (6 bases). This CDR3 has 14 residues. Germline V gene data show CDR1 as MNHEY and CDR2 as SVGAGI. Trimming pared 4 bases from V and 3 bases from J, leaving 13 bases between.

This clonotype has just one count. V and J are TRBV9 and TRBJ2-1, with 11 bases matching TRBD2. CDR3 size: 15 residues. Trimming cost V 2 bases and J 5 bases; bases outside gene matches: 3. Per the germline V gene, CDR1 is SGDLS and CDR2 is YYNGEE. The DNA of the CDR3 is TGTGCCAGCAGCGTTAGACTAGCGGGAAACAATGAGCAGTTCTTC. This translates into CASSVRLAGNNEQFF.

This clonotype turned up a few times. The chain links TRBV2 to TRBJ2-1; TRBD1 is a possible D gene (6 bases). The J call is doubtful: the DNA matches TRBJ2-5 better. Germline V lookup: CDR1 SNHLY, CDR2 FYNNEI. The CDR3 runs 15 residues. The CDR3 nucleotides read TGTGCCAGCCAGTCCTTGGGGGCGCGAGAAGAGACCCAGTACTTC. The encoded protein is CASQSLGAREETQYF.

The chain couples TRBV10-3 to TRBJ2-3, with D possibly being TRBD1 (5 bases). V lost 4 bases and J lost 2, with 16 bases in between. The CDR3 is 16 residues long. Germline V gives CDR1 ENHRY, CDR2 SYGVKD. This chain's CDR3 is CAISAPTGVHTDTQYF. In DNA, the CDR3 is TGTGCCATCAGTGCCCCTACAGGAGTACACACAGATACGCAGTATTTT.

The CDR3 sequence is CSAGAGGGTGELFF. The CDR3 coding sequence is TGCAGTGCTGGAGCGGGAGGCGGTACCGGGGAGCTGTTTTTT. The J gene is TRBJ2-2, the V gene TRBV20-1, with 9 bases aligning to TRBD2. Trimming took 5 bases from V and 5 from J; bases not matched to a gene: 6. The CDR3 is made up of 14 amino acids. CDR1 and CDR2 (germline): DFQATT, SNEGSKA (reference sequence).

The chain uses TRBV5-1 and TRBJ2-5; 9 nucleotides match TRBD1. The CDR3 runs 16 residues. Germline CDR1 and CDR2: SGHRS and YFSETQ. The trim removed 3 bases at V and 5 bases at J, leaving 11 bases unmatched. The CDR3 region has the DNA TGCGCCAGCAGCTACGCCGGGACAGGGAATCGGGAGACCCAGTACTTC. Translating gives CASSYAGTGNRETQYF.

This clonotype was detected many times. CDR3 region: CASSLEGTGDPYEQYF. The CDR3 bases are TGTGCCAGCAGCTTAGAGGGGACAGGGGATCCCTACGAGCAGTACTTC. This chain links TRBV7-2 with TRBJ2-7; TRBD1 matches at 10 bases. The V gene's germline CDR1 is SGHTA and CDR2 FQGNSA. CDR3 length equals 16 residues. Trimming took 1 base from V and 2 from J; bases not matched to a gene: 5.

The chain uses TRBV5-1 and TRBJ2-5; D may be TRBD1 (6 bases). The CDR3 covers 14 residues. The germline V gene encodes CDR1 SGHRS and CDR2 YFSETQ. Deletions cut 1 base from V and 0 bases from J, with 7 bases between. CDR3: CASSLSGDQETQYF. The CDR3 DNA is TGCGCCAGCAGCTTGTCAGGGGACCAAGAGACCCAGTACTTC. Full variable domain (missing parts from reference TRBV5-1 and TRBJ2-5): KAGVTQTPRYLIKTRGQQVTLSCSPISGHRSVSWYQQTPGQGLQFLFEYFSETQRNKGNFPGRFSGRQFSNSRSEMNVSTLELGDSALYLCASSLSGDQETQYFGPGTRLLVL.

This clonotype was seen a handful of times. The chain couples TRBV5-4 to TRBJ2-1, with 12 nucleotides matching TRBD2. Germline V gene lookup returns CDR1 SGHNT and CDR2 YYREEE (reference sequence). V trimming: 0 bases; J trimming: 10 bases; junction bases outside the gene matches: 5. This CDR3 is built from 15 residues. As DNA, the CDR3 is TGTGCCAGCAGCTTGGCACTAGCGGGAGGACCGGAGCAGTTCTTC. Encoded protein: CASSLALAGGPEQFF.

This rearrangement joins TRBV20-1 to TRBJ2-5, with D perhaps TRBD1 (5 bases). CDR3 length: 15 amino acids. Trimming took 0 bases from V and 4 from J, leaving 15 bases between them. Germline assignment: CDR1 DFQATT and CDR2 SNEGSKA (reference sequence). CDR3 DNA: TGCAGTGCTAGAGATCCGGCAGGGTCGGGAGAGACCCAGTACTTC. It codes for CSARDPAGSGETQYF.

The chain uses TRBV7-3 and TRBJ2-5; 10 nucleotides agree with TRBD1. The assigned J gene may be wrong: the sequence end matches TRBJ2-1 better. Germline loops: CDR1 SGHTA, CDR2 FQGTGA. This CDR3 has 15 amino acids. The CDR3 nucleotides read TGTGCCAGCAGCCTCAAACGGACAGGGGGAAATGAGCAGTTCTTC. It translates to CASSLKRTGGNEQFF.